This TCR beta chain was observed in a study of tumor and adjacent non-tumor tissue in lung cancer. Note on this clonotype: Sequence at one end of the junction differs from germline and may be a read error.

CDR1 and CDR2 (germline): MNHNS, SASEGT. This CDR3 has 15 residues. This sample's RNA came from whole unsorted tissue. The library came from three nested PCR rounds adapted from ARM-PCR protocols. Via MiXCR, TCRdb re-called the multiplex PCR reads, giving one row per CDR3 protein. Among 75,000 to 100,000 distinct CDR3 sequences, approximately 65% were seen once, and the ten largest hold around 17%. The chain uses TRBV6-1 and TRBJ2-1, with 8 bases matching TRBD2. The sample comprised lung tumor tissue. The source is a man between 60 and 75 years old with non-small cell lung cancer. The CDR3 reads CAINEAAGAYNEQFF. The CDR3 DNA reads TGTGCCATCAATGAGGCAGCGGGGGCCTACAATGAACAGTTCTTC.